One sample yielded the 4 T cell receptor beta chains listed below, sequenced in a study of Tregs in tolerant kidney transplant recipients. Mixed chimerism was transient after nonmyeloablative marrow transplants from related graft donors. Generated by immunoSEQ multiplex PCR, the TCRdb table keeps only in-frame clones and is missing some. The sample table includes some 30,000 clones. This sample comprised CD4+ T cells from blood (PBMCs), obtained 24 months after the transplant. These receptors all come from a human patient who received a combined kidney and bone marrow transplant. A share of the T cells may be of graft donor origin.

Comment on this clone: Read sequence stops 3 residues before the CDR3 end, and the germline J gene provides the missing end. The chain carries TRBV7-2 and TRBJ1-1, with 7 bases matching TRBD1. The CDR3 loop spans 15 amino acids. CDR1 is SGHTA and CDR2 is FQGNSA in the germline V gene. V lost 5 bases to trimming and J lost 7 bases; unmatched junction nucleotides: 13. The CDR3 bases that were read are TGTGCCAGCAGCCCCAACAGGGGACGCCTTCATGAA. Translation: CASSPNRGRLHE. The complete CDR3 reads CASSPNRGRLHEAFF.

A word on this clone: With the read ending 3 residues before the CDR3 end, the germline J gene is used to fill in that end. V is TRBV20-1 and J is TRBJ1-3, with D hard to call. Germline values: CDR1 DFQATT, CDR2 SNEGSKA (reference sequence). The CDR3 contains 15 residues. Between the trimmed V and J ends, which lost 1 base and 0 bases, there was a span of 10 bases. The CDR3 sequence is CSARATGYSGNTIYF. The CDR3 bases that were read are TGCAGTGCTAGAGCTACGGGTTACTCTGGAAACACC.

Concerning this clone: The DNA ends 3 residues before the CDR3 does, and the rest of the CDR3 is filled in from the germline J gene. The genes are TRBV30 and TRBJ1-3; 7 positions match TRBD1. Germline CDR1 and CDR2: GTSNPN and SVGIG (reference sequence). The trim removed 2 bases at V and 2 bases at J, leaving 9 bases unmatched. CDR3 size: 16 residues. The part of the CDR3 DNA that was read is TGTGCCTGGAGTAAAAAACAGGGGTCGGCTGGAAACACC. This translates into CAWSKKQGSAGNT. The entire CDR3 protein reads CAWSKKQGSAGNTIYF. Looking up the rest from reference TRBV30 and TRBJ1-3 gives the full variable domain: SQTIHQWPATLVQPVGSPLSLECTVEGTSNPNLYWYRQAAGRGLQLLFYSVGIGQISSEVPQNLSASRPQDRQFILSSKKLLLSDSGFYLCAWSKKQGSAGNTIYFGEGSWLTVV.

Of note for this clone: The CDR3 end falls 3 residues outside the read, so it is completed with the germline J gene. The chain links TRBV6-2 or TRBV6-3 to TRBJ2-7, with TRBD2 identical over 7 bases. The junction had 14 bases not matched to a gene; V was cut back by 5 bases and J by 4 bases. Germline CDR1 reads MNHEY; CDR2 reads SVGEGT. The CDR3 consists of 16 residues. CDR3 sequence: CASSAGTQRGKYEQYF. CDR3 bases read: TGTGCCAGCAGTGCCGGAACACAGCGGGGAAAGTACGAG.